This entry is about one T cell receptor beta chain. These data are taken from a study of technical replicates of blood from several donors. Germline CDR1 and CDR2: SGHRS and YFSETQ. This CDR3 is 13 amino acids long. Between the trimmed V and J ends, which lost 5 bases and 10 bases, there was a span of 13 bases. Some clones are missing from TCRdb's copy, which holds only in-frame ones; the method was immunoSEQ multiplex PCR. In the table there are 50,000 or so clones, 80% to 95% of which are singletons. The V and J genes are TRBV5-1 and TRBJ1-6, with a weak D call TRBD1 (6 bases). Sequences were obtained from PBMCs. The source of this sequence is a human donor in good health. Some clones in this sample may be carry-over from other donors' samples. CDR3 bases: TGCGCCAGCAGTATCGCAGGGGTGTCACCCCTCCACTTT. Translation: CASSIAGVSPLHF. Based on the CDR3 plus reference TRBV5-1 and TRBJ1-6, the full variable domain is KAGVTQTPRYLIKTRGQQVTLSCSPISGHRSVSWYQQTPGQGLQFLFEYFSETQRNKGNFPGRFSGRQFSNSRSEMNVSTLELGDSALYLCASSIAGVSPLHFGNGTRLTVT.